Listed below are T cell receptor beta chains from one sample, sequenced in a study of Ad26.COV2.S vaccination and SARS-CoV-2 variants. Measured with immunoSEQ multiplex PCR; TCRdb has only the in-frame clones, and not every one. The data contain around 340,000 clones, more than 85% of them singletons. The sequenced sample was peripheral blood, obtained in a trial of Ad26.COV2.S vaccine versus placebo. Receptors originate from a person between 18 and 59 years old who received the Ad26.COV2.S COVID-19 vaccine or a placebo. The CDR3 runs from the conserved cysteine through the conserved F or W. A D gene is named only where the DNA matches it firmly. For some rows the clone size is stated as once, few or many, or as a class when expanded; others skip it.

CDR3 protein	CDR3 DNA	D gene	J gene	clone size	V gene
CASSPKGEATYGYTF	TGTGCCAGCAGCCCCAAAGGGGAGGCGACCTATGGCTACACCTTC	NA	TRBJ1-2	once	TRBV6-5
CASSQRGASYEQYF	TGTGCCAGCAGCCAAAGAGGGGCCTCTTACGAGCAGTACTTC	NA	TRBJ2-7	NA	TRBV3-1/TRBV3-2
CARTQGGGGDPGNTIYF	TGCGCCAGAACCCAAGGGGGGGGTGGTGATCCTGGAAACACCATATATTTT	NA	TRBJ1-3	NA	TRBV23-1
CASSDMGANYGYTF	TGTGCCAGCAGTGATATGGGGGCTAACTATGGCTACACCTTC	NA	TRBJ1-2	NA	TRBV2
CASSAQPQGGNEQFF	TGCGCCAGCAGCGCCCAGCCCCAGGGGGGGAATGAGCAGTTCTTC	NA	TRBJ2-1	NA	TRBV5-1
CASSSELIAGVGDTQYF	TGTGCCAGCAGTTCGGAGTTAATCGCGGGAGTTGGGGATACGCAGTATTTT	TRBD2	TRBJ2-3	NA	TRBV6-2/TRBV6-3
CASSRKTGFYQPQHF	TGTGCCAGCAGCCGCAAGACAGGGTTTTATCAGCCCCAGCATTTT	TRBD1	TRBJ1-5	NA	TRBV5-8
CAWSAHRGSPLHF	TGTGCCTGGAGTGCCCACAGGGGGTCACCCCTCCACTTT	TRBD1	TRBJ1-6	few	TRBV30
CASSHGRDRGHYEQYF	TGCGCCAGCAGCCACGGTCGGGACAGGGGGCACTACGAGCAGTACTTC	TRBD1	TRBJ2-7	NA	TRBV4-1
CASSETGGYTQYF	TGCGCCAGCAGTGAGACGGGAGGATATACGCAGTATTTT	TRBD2	TRBJ2-3	once	TRBV10-1
CASSLAGISLASGYEQYF	TGCGCCAGCAGCTTGGCCGGGATTAGTTTGGCTAGCGGATACGAGCAGTACTTC	TRBD2	TRBJ2-7	NA	TRBV5-1
CASGLVVGELNEQFF	TGTGCTAGTGGTTTGGTAGTGGGGGAGCTTAATGAGCAGTTCTTC	NA	TRBJ2-1	once	TRBV12-5
CASTLPGVIQETQYF	TGTGCCAGCACCCTGCCGGGGGTAATCCAAGAGACCCAGTACTTC	NA	TRBJ2-5	NA	TRBV5-6
CASSLGLISYEQYF	TGTGCCAGCAGCTTGGGCCTTATCTCCTACGAGCAGTACTTC	NA	TRBJ2-7	once	TRBV5-6
CSVQARLSGNTIYF	TGCAGCGTTCAGGCCAGGCTCTCTGGAAACACCATATATTTT	NA	TRBJ1-3	once	TRBV29-1
CASSLVEGNTEAFF	TGTGCCAGCAGCTTGGTGGAAGGGAACACTGAAGCTTTCTTT	NA	TRBJ1-1	few	TRBV5-8
CATSNDRGSTGELFF	TGTGCCACCAGCAATGACAGGGGTAGCACCGGGGAGCTGTTTTTT	TRBD1	TRBJ2-2	few	TRBV15
CASSAWNTEAFF	TGTGCCAGCAGCGCGTGGAACACTGAAGCTTTCTTT	NA	TRBJ1-1	NA	TRBV11-2
CASSVSVAGELFF	TGTGCCAGCAGCGTTTCTGTGGCCGGGGAGCTGTTTTTT	NA	TRBJ2-2	NA	TRBV9
CASSYLPGTGLTEAFF	TGTGCCAGCAGCTATCTACCCGGGACAGGGTTGACTGAAGCTTTCTTT	TRBD1	TRBJ1-1	medium-sized	TRBV3-1/TRBV3-2
CASSQGIDTEAFF	TGTGCCAGTAGTCAGGGTATAGACACTGAAGCTTTCTTT	NA	TRBJ1-1	once	TRBV19
CASRTTSESYEQYF	TGTGCCAGCAGGACGACTAGCGAGTCCTACGAGCAGTACTTC	TRBD2	TRBJ2-7	NA	TRBV28